These 25 T cell receptor beta chains were sequenced from one sample in a study of identifying expanded T cells in peripheral blood. Profiling relied on immunoSEQ multiplex PCR, and the TCRdb table lists in-frame clones only, not all of them. The table has just over 90,000 clones, roughly 90% seen once. Sequenced sample: blood. These receptors were taken from a person aged 18 to 70 in good health.

The chain combines TRBV28 with TRBJ1-5; maybe TRBD1 (6 bases). Looked up from germline, CDR1 is MDHEN and CDR2 is SYDVKM. Trimming removed 6 bases from V and 1 base from J, with 19 bases in between. This CDR3 contains 17 residues. CDR3 bases: TGTGCCAGCAGCGGCAGGGCAGGGAGGGGGAGCAATCAGCCCCAGCATTTT. Translating it yields CASSGRAGRGSNQPQHF.

This clone showed up just once. CDR3 DNA sequence: TGCAGCGTAGAACCTGTAGGGCCAGGGGCGATTGGGGAGACCCAGTACTTC. Protein product: CSVEPVGPGAIGETQYF. The V and J genes are TRBV29-1 and TRBJ2-5, with D possibly TRBD1 on 6 matching bases. CDR3 length: 17 residues. CDR1 and CDR2 (germline): SQVTM, ANQGSEA. Trimming cost V 6 bases and J 5 bases, with 28 bases left between them.

This chain joins TRBV27 and TRBJ1-2; possibly TRBD1 for D (6 bases). Trimming took off 5 bases at V and 4 bases at J, with 11 bases between the two ends. This CDR3 has 13 residues. Germline V lookup: CDR1 MNHEY, CDR2 SMNVEV (reference sequence). The DNA of the CDR3 is TGTGCCAGCAGTCAAACGACAGGCTATGGCTACACCTTC. Its protein product is CASSQTTGYGYTF.

The rearrangement uses TRBV18 and TRBJ2-7; D is unclear. The CDR3 loop spans 11 amino acids. CDR1 KGHSH and CDR2 LQKENI come from the germline V gene. Trimming left V 4 bases short and J 5 bases short, with 6 bases between. The CDR3 nucleotides are TGTGCCAGCTCACAAAGAAACGAGCAGTACTTC. Protein product: CASSQRNEQYF.

The DNA of the CDR3 is TGTGCCAGCACCGTCAGGGTCGGGGATTCACCCCTCCACTTT. This codes for CASTVRVGDSPLHF. The V call is TRBV13, the J call TRBJ1-6; TRBD1 might be the D (5 bases). The V and J ends lost 7 bases and 8 bases respectively, with 15 bases between them. Germline-derived CDR1 and CDR2 are PRHDT and FYEKMQ (reference sequence). The CDR3 has 14 residues.

The chain links TRBV5-1 to TRBJ2-7, with 13 bases that match TRBD2. J was trimmed by 1 base and V by 0 bases; bases with no gene match: 4. The length of the CDR3 is 17 residues. Germline CDR1 reads SGHRS; CDR2 reads YFSETQ. CDR3 in amino acids: CASSLARTSGGSYEQYF. CDR3 DNA: TGCGCCAGCAGCTTGGCTCGGACTAGCGGGGGTTCCTACGAGCAGTACTTC.

The chain is built from TRBV7-9 and TRBJ2-1, with 7 bases that match TRBD2. The CDR3 runs to 15 residues. Germline CDR1 SEHNR, CDR2 FQNEAQ (reference sequence). J lost 6 bases, V lost 1 base, and 6 bases had no gene match. CDR3 in amino acids: CASSLGLGGGNEQFF. As DNA, the CDR3 is TGTGCCAGCAGCTTAGGGTTGGGCGGGGGCAATGAGCAGTTCTTC.

The chain couples TRBV21-1 to TRBJ2-7; the table's D call TRBD2 went unverified against the DNA. TRBV21-1 is classified as a pseudogene. CDR3 size: 18 residues. The CDR3 here is CASSNKRPPFGSTYEQYF. The CDR3 DNA follows: TGTGCCAGCAGCAATAAGAGGCCACCCTTTGGGTCTACCTACGAGCAGTACTTC.

The chain has TRBV6-1 and TRBJ1-1; TRBD1 might be the D (6 bases). V was shortened by 6 bases and J by 1 base, with 9 bases between the two germline ends. The CDR3 consists of 13 residues. Germline V lookup: CDR1 MNHNS, CDR2 SASEGT. The CDR3 DNA reads as TGTGCCAGCAGGTGGGGACAGAACACTGAAGCTTTCTTT. Translated, it gives CASRWGQNTEAFF.

The gene calls are TRBV4-1 and TRBJ2-4; possible D gene TRBD1, 5 bases. This CDR3 has 15 amino acids. Germline CDR1 and CDR2: MGHRA and YSYEKL. Trimming took off 4 bases at V and 1 base at J, with 11 bases between the two ends. In DNA, the CDR3 is TGCGCCAGCAGCCCCAAACGACAGGCCAAAAACATTCAGTACTTC. This translates into CASSPKRQAKNIQYF.

The chain is built from TRBV9 and TRBJ2-7, with no clear D. The ends were cut back, 0 bases at V and 5 bases at J, with 3 bases in the middle. Germline CDR1 is SGDLS and CDR2 is YYNGEE. The CDR3 is made up of 11 amino acids. The CDR3 DNA reads TGTGCCAGCAGCGTAGGGGACGAGCAGTACTTC. It encodes CASSVGDEQYF.

V gene TRBV9 combines with J gene TRBJ2-7, with 7 bases lining up with TRBD1. CDR1 SGDLS and CDR2 YYNGEE come from the germline V gene. The J segment lost 3 bases and the V segment lost 0 bases, leaving 3 bases of the junction unmatched. This CDR3 has 14 residues. The CDR3 DNA follows: TGTGCCAGCAGCGTAGCCCAGGGGGACTACGAGCAGTACTTC. Protein sequence: CASSVAQGDYEQYF.

The V and J genes are TRBV2 and TRBJ1-1, with D unresolved. The V end lost 0 bases, the J end lost 0 bases, and 14 bases lay between the germline ends. The CDR3 is 17 residues long. Germline CDR1 reads SNHLY; CDR2 reads FYNNEI. The CDR3 protein is CASSEAGVGVLNTEAFF. The DNA for the CDR3 is TGTGCCAGCAGTGAAGCGGGTGTTGGGGTCCTGAACACTGAAGCTTTCTTT.

The gene calls are TRBV19 and TRBJ1-1; D is unresolved. Germline V gene data show CDR1 as LNHDA and CDR2 as SQIVND (reference sequence). Trimming pared 6 bases from V and 5 bases from J, leaving 10 bases between. The CDR3 is 12 amino acids. The CDR3 loop reads CASRGKRTEAFF. CDR3 DNA sequence: TGTGCCAGTAGGGGGAAGCGGACTGAAGCTTTCTTT.

The chain recombines TRBV6-1 with TRBJ2-7; D gene ambiguous. The V end lost 0 bases, the J end lost 3 bases, and 9 bases lay between the germline ends. The germline CDR1 and CDR2 sequences are MNHNS and SASEGT. CDR3 length: 14 amino acids. CDR3 sequence reads: CASSEAGTLYEQYF. In DNA, the CDR3 is TGTGCCAGCAGTGAAGCGGGTACTCTCTACGAGCAGTACTTC.

V and J are TRBV30 and TRBJ2-5; D might be TRBD1 (6 bases). Trimming cost V 3 bases and J 4 bases, with 6 bases left between them. CDR3 length: 11 amino acids. CDR1 GTSNPN and CDR2 SVGIG come from the germline V gene (reference sequence). The CDR3 here is CAWRDRETQYF. CDR3 bases: TGTGCCTGGAGGGACAGAGAGACCCAGTACTTC. Based on the CDR3 plus reference TRBV30 and TRBJ2-5, the full variable domain is SQTIHQWPATLVQPVGSPLSLECTVEGTSNPNLYWYRQAAGRGLQLLFYSVGIGQISSEVPQNLSASRPQDRQFILSSKKLLLSDSGFYLCAWRDRETQYFGPGTRLLVL.

This clone is medium-sized (0.01 to 0.1%) within its sample. The chain carries TRBV6-4 and TRBJ2-3; TRBD2 matches 10 bases. This CDR3 region has 14 residues. The V and J ends lost 5 bases and 6 bases, in that order; junction bases with no gene match: 5. Germline CDR1 and CDR2: MRHNA and SNTAGT. DNA of the CDR3: TGTGCCAGCAGTCGCGCTAGCGGGGGTGATACGCAGTATTTT. This sequence encodes CASSRASGGDTQYF.

The chain couples TRBV20-1 to TRBJ2-3; D is unclear. CDR3 length: 11 residues. Germline-derived CDR1 and CDR2 are DFQATT and SNEGSKA (reference sequence). V shed 3 bases and J shed 4 bases, with 5 bases lying between them. CDR3 nucleotides: TGCAGTGCTAGGATTGCAGATACGCAGTATTTT. Translation: CSARIADTQYF.

The J gene is TRBJ2-1, the V gene TRBV5-1; 7 bases are shared with TRBD2. The J segment lost 5 bases and the V segment lost 5 bases, leaving 16 bases of the junction unmatched. Germline V lookup: CDR1 SGHRS, CDR2 YFSETQ. This CDR3 has 17 amino acids. The chain's CDR3 is CASRAPRTREVNNEQFF. The CDR3, as DNA: TGCGCCAGCAGAGCCCCCCGGACTAGAGAAGTAAACAATGAGCAGTTCTTC.

The chain recombines TRBV5-1 with TRBJ1-2, with D unresolved. The V end lost 0 bases, the J end lost 4 bases, and 13 bases lay between the germline ends. Germline V lookup: CDR1 SGHRS, CDR2 YFSETQ. The CDR3 has 15 amino acids. CDR3 loop: CASSLVARMGYGYTF. As DNA, the CDR3 is TGCGCCAGCAGCTTGGTGGCGAGGATGGGCTATGGCTACACCTTC. Full variable domain (remainder filled in from reference TRBV5-1 and TRBJ1-2): KAGVTQTPRYLIKTRGQQVTLSCSPISGHRSVSWYQQTPGQGLQFLFEYFSETQRNKGNFPGRFSGRQFSNSRSEMNVSTLELGDSALYLCASSLVARMGYGYTFGSGTRLTVV.

The chain is built from TRBV29-1 and TRBJ1-2, with D tentatively TRBD1 (6 bases). V lost 4 bases to trimming and J lost 6 bases, with 12 bases between them. The CDR3 loop spans 12 amino acids. Germline V lookup: CDR1 SQVTM, CDR2 ANQGSEA. In DNA form, the CDR3 reads TGCAGCGTTGGAGAACAGGGACATGGCTACACCTTC. It translates to CSVGEQGHGYTF. The full variable domain, with the rest looked up from reference TRBV29-1 and TRBJ1-2, is SAVISQKPSRDICQRGTSLTIQCQVDSQVTMMFWYRQQPGQSLTLIATANQGSEATYESGFVIDKFPISRPNLTFSTLTVSNMSPEDSSIYLCSVGEQGHGYTFGSGTRLTVV.

CDR3 bases: TGTGCCAGCAGTTACGGGACAGAACGCGATGAAGCTTTCTTT. This encodes CASSYGTERDEAFF. The chain is built from TRBV6-5 and TRBJ1-1, with 7 bases lining up with TRBD1. From germline, CDR1 is MNHEY and CDR2 SVGAGI. The V gene end was trimmed by 2 bases and the J gene end by 7 bases; junction bases not matched to a gene: 7. The length of the CDR3 is 14 residues.

J is TRBJ1-2 and V is TRBV19; D gene unclear. CDR1 and CDR2 from the germline V gene are LNHDA and SQIVND (reference sequence). Trimming left V 4 bases short and J 0 bases short, with 12 bases between. This CDR3 is 15 amino acids long. The CDR3 DNA reads as TGTGCCAGTAGTACTTCCCGGACCCCTAACTATGGCTACACCTTC. Translated: CASSTSRTPNYGYTF.

The CDR3 DNA reads as TGTGCCAGCCAAGCGTCCTCCTACAATGAGCAGTTCTTC. Translation gives CASQASSYNEQFF. J is TRBJ2-1 and V is TRBV6-6; D remains ambiguous. The CDR3 contains 13 residues. Per the germline V gene, CDR1 is MNHNY and CDR2 is SVGAGI (reference sequence). V gave up 8 bases and J gave up 0 bases, with 8 bases separating them.

This clone came up once. V gene TRBV30 combines with J gene TRBJ1-2, with a weak D call TRBD1 (6 bases). The CDR3 length is 12 residues. V lost 1 base, J lost 3 bases, and 6 bases lay in between. Germline V gene data show CDR1 as GTSNPN and CDR2 as SVGIG (reference sequence). This CDR3 is CAWSGTDYGYTF. In nucleotides, the CDR3 is TGTGCCTGGAGTGGGACAGACTATGGCTACACCTTC. The full variable domain, rest sourced from reference TRBV30 and TRBJ1-2, is SQTIHQWPATLVQPVGSPLSLECTVEGTSNPNLYWYRQAAGRGLQLLFYSVGIGQISSEVPQNLSASRPQDRQFILSSKKLLLSDSGFYLCAWSGTDYGYTFGSGTRLTVV.